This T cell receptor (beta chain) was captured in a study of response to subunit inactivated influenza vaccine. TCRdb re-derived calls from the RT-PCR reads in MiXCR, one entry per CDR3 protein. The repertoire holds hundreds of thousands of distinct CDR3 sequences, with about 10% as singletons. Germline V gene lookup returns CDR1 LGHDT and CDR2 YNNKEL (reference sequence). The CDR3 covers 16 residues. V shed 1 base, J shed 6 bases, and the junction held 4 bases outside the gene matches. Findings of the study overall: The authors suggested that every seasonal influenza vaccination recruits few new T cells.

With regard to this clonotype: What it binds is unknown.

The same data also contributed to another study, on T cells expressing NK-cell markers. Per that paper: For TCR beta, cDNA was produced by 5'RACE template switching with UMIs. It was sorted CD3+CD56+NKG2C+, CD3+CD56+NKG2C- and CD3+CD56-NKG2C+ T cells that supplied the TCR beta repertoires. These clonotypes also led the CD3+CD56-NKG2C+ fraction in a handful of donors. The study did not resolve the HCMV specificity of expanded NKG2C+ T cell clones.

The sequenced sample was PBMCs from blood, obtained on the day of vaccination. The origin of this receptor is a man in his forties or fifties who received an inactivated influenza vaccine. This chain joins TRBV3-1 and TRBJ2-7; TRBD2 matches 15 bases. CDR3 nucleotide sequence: TGTGCCAGCAGCCAAGCCCTGGGACTAGCGGGAGGCGAGCAGTACTTC. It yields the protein CASSQALGLAGGEQYF.